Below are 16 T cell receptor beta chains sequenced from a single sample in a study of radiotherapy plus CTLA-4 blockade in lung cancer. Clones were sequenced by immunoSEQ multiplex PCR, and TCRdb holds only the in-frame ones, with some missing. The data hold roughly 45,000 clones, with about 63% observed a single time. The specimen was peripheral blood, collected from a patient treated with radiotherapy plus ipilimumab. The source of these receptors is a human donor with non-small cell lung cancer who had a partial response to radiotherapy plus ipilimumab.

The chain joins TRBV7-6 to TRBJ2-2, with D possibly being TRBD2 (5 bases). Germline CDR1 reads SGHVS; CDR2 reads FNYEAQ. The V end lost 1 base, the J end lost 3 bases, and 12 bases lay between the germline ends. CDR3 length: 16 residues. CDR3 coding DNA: TGTGCCAGCAGCTTAGGTTCTAGCCTATACACCGGGGAGCTGTTTTTT. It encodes CASSLGSSLYTGELFF.

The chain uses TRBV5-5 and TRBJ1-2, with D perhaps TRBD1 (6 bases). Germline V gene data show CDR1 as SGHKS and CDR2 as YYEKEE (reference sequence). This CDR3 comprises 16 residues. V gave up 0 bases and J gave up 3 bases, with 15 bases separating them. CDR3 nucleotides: TGTGCCAGCAGCTTGGGATTAGCAGGGGCCTACTATGGCTACACCTTC. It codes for CASSLGLAGAYYGYTF.

CDR3 sequence: CASSDLAWGLYNEQFF. In nucleotides, the CDR3 is TGTGCCAGCAGCGACCTAGCGTGGGGACTATACAATGAGCAGTTCTTC. The chain recombines TRBV7-9 with TRBJ2-1, with 7 bases that match TRBD2. From germline, CDR1 is SEHNR and CDR2 FQNEAQ (reference sequence). V lost 5 bases, J lost 4 bases, and 11 bases stayed unmatched. The CDR3 sequence is 16 residues long. Full variable domain (rest looked up from reference TRBV7-9 and TRBJ2-1): DTGVSQNPRHKITKRGQNVTFRCDPISEHNRLYWYRQTLGQGPEFLTYFQNEAQLEKSRLLSDRFSAERPKGSFSTLEIQRTEQGDSAMYLCASSDLAWGLYNEQFFGPGTRLTVL.

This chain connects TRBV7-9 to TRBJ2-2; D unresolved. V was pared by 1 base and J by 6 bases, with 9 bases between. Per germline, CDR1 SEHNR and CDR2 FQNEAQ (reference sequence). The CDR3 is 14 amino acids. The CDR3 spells CASSLDSFAGELFF. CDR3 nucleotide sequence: TGTGCCAGCAGCTTAGACTCGTTCGCCGGGGAGCTGTTTTTT.

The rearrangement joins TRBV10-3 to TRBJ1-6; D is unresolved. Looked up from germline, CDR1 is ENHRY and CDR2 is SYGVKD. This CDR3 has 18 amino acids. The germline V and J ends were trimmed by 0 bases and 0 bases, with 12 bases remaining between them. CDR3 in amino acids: CAISESRGASSYNSPLHF. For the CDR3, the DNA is TGTGCCATCAGTGAGTCGAGAGGCGCCAGCTCCTATAATTCACCCCTCCACTTT.

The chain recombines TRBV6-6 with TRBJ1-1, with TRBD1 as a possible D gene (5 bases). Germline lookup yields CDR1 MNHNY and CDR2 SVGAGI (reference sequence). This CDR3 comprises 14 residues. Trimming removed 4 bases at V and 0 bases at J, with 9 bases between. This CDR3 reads CASSLTAMNTEAFF. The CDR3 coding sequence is TGTGCCAGCAGTTTGACAGCTATGAACACTGAAGCTTTCTTT.

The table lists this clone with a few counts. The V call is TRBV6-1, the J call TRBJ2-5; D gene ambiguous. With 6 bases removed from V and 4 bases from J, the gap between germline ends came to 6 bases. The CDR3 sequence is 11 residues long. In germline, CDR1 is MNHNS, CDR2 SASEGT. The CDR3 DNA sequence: TGTGCCAGCAGACCCGGAGAGACCCAGTACTTC. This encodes CASRPGETQYF.

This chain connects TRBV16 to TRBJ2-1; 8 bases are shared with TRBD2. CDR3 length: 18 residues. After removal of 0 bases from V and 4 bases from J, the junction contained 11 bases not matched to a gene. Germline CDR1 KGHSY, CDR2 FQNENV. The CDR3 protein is CASSQSTTSGGLYNEQFF. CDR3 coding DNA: TGTGCCAGCAGCCAATCTACCACCAGCGGGGGCTTATACAATGAGCAGTTCTTC.

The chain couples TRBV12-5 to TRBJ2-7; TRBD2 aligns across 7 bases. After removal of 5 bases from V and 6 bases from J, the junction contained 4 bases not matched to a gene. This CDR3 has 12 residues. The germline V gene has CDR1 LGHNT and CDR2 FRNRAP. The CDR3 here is CASGPGGGEQYF. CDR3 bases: TGTGCTAGTGGTCCCGGCGGGGGCGAGCAGTACTTC.

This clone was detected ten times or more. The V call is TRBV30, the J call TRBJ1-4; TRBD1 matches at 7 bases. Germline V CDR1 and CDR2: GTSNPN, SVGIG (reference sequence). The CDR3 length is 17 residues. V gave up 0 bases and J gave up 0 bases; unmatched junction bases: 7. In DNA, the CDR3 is TGTGCCTGGAGTGTAGGTTTAGGGGGCGCAACTAATGAAAAACTGTTTTTT. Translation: CAWSVGLGGATNEKLFF.

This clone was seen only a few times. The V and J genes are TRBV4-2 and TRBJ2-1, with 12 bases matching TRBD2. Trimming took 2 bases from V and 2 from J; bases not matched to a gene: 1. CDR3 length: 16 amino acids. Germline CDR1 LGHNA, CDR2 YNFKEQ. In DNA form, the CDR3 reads TGTGCCAGCAGCCAATCTAGCGGGGGGGCCTACAATGAGCAGTTCTTC. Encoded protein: CASSQSSGGAYNEQFF.

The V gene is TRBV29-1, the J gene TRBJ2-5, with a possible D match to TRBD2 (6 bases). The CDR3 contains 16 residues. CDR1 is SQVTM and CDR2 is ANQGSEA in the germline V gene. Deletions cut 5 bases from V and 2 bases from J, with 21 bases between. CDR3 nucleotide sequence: TGCAGCGTTAAGAGGGCTAGCGCCGTCGTACAAGAGACCCAGTACTTC. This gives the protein CSVKRASAVVQETQYF.

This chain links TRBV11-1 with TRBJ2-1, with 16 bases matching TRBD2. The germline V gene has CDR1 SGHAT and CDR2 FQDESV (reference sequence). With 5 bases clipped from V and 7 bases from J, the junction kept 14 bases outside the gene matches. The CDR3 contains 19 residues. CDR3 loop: CASSPSAGLAGGRRNEQFF. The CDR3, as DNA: TGTGCCAGCAGCCCATCAGCGGGACTAGCGGGAGGGAGGCGGAATGAGCAGTTCTTC.

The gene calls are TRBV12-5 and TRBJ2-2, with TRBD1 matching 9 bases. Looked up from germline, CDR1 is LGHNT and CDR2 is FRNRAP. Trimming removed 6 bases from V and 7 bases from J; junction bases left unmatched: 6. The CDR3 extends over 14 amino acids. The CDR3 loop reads CASGLGTGYGELFF. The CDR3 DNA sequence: TGTGCTAGTGGCCTCGGGACAGGGTACGGGGAGCTGTTTTTT. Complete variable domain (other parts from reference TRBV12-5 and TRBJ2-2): DARVTQTPRHKVTEMGQEVTMRCQPILGHNTVFWYRQTMMQGLELLAYFRNRAPLDDSGMPKDRFSAEMPDATLATLKIQPSEPRDSAVYFCASGLGTGYGELFFGEGSRLTVL.

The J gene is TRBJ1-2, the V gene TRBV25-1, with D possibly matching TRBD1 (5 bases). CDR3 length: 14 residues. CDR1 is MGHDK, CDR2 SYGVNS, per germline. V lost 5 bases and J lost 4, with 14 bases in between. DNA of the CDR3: TGTGCCAGCAGTACAGGAGCCTTCCCCTATGGCTACACCTTC. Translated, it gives CASSTGAFPYGYTF.

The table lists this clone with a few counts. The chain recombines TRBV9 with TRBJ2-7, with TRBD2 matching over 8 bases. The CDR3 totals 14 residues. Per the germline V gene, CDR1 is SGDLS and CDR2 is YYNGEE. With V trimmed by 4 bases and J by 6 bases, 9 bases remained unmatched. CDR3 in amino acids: CASSPNGLAREQYF. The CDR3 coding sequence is TGTGCCAGCAGCCCCAACGGACTAGCCCGCGAGCAGTACTTC.